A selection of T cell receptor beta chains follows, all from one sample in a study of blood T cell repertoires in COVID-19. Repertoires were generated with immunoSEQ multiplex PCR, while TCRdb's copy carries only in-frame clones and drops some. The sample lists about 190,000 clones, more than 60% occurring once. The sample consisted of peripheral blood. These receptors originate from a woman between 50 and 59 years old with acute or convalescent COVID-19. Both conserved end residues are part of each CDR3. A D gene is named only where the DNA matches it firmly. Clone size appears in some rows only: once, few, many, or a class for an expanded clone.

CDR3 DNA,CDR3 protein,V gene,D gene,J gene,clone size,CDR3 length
TGTGCCATCAGTGAGGGACAGGGATTGACTGAAGCTTTCTTT,CAISEGQGLTEAFF,TRBV10-3,TRBD1,TRBJ1-1,-,14
TGTGCCAGTAGCGATACTAGCGGGAGGACCTACAATGAGCAGTTCTTC,CASSDTSGRTYNEQFF,TRBV19,TRBD2,TRBJ2-1,once,16
TGTGCCTGGAGTAGGGACAGCCTCTATGGCTACACCTTC,CAWSRDSLYGYTF,TRBV30,TRBD1,TRBJ1-2,-,13
TGTGCCAGCAGCCAGGTCGCAGATACGCAGTATTTT,CASSQVADTQYF,TRBV7-9,-,TRBJ2-3,-,12
TGTGCCAGCAGGCGCACGGGACAGCAAGAGACCCAGTACTTC,CASRRTGQQETQYF,TRBV2,TRBD1,TRBJ2-5,-,14
TGTGCCAGCTCACCAGCAGGTTTCAACTATGGCTACACCTTC,CASSPAGFNYGYTF,TRBV18,-,TRBJ1-2,-,14
TGTGCCAGCAGTCCAGACAGTGCAACTAATGAAAAACTGTTTTTT,CASSPDSATNEKLFF,TRBV2,-,TRBJ1-4,-,15
TGTGCCAGCAGCCTACCTGGGGACAGGGAGTACTATGGCTACACCTTC,CASSLPGDREYYGYTF,TRBV6-6,TRBD1,TRBJ1-2,-,16
TGTGCCTGGAGTGAGGGGGAGGGCGATTCACCCCTCCACTTT,CAWSEGEGDSPLHF,TRBV30,-,TRBJ1-6,-,14
TGCGCCAGCAGCTTGGTTTTAGGGGGCAACATGAACACTGAAGCTTTCTTT,CASSLVLGGNMNTEAFF,TRBV5-1,TRBD1,TRBJ1-1,-,17
TGTGCCAGCAGCCCCGTCCCGGGACAGGGTTCGACAGGTGGCTACACCTTC,CASSPVPGQGSTGGYTF,TRBV7-2,TRBD1,TRBJ1-2,-,17
TGTGCCAGCAGTTTATGGGGGTATGGGGCAGGGAGGGCTTTCTTT,CASSLWGYGAGRAFF,TRBV28,-,TRBJ1-1,once,15
TGTGCCAGTAGTGACGGACGACAGCAGCATTTT,CASSDGRQQHF,TRBV19,-,TRBJ1-5,-,11
TGTGCCAGCAGTTTCGGGGGTGAAGCTTTCTTT,CASSFGGEAFF,TRBV12-3/TRBV12-4,-,TRBJ1-1,-,11
TGTGCCATCAGGGCCCGGGACAGGGTCGACACTGAAGCTTTCTTT,CAIRARDRVDTEAFF,TRBV10-3,TRBD1,TRBJ1-1,-,15
TGTGCCAGCAGCGTAGGCCTAGCGGCCGCCCCCCCTTACAATGAGCAGTTCTTC,CASSVGLAAAPPYNEQFF,TRBV9,TRBD2,TRBJ2-1,-,18
TGTGCCAGCTCACCACCGGGACTAGCCATTGAGACCCAGTACTTC,CASSPPGLAIETQYF,TRBV18,TRBD2,TRBJ2-5,few,15
TGTGCCAGTACGTATGGCGGGCTCTCCTACAATGAGCAGTTCTTC,CASTYGGLSYNEQFF,TRBV19,-,TRBJ2-1,-,15
TGTGCCAGCAGCTGGGGGGTTATTAATTCACCCCTCCACTTT,CASSWGVINSPLHF,TRBV7-9,-,TRBJ1-6,few,14
TGTGCCAGCAGTTATAGCGGGGGGGTTGGAGAGACCCAGTACTTC,CASSYSGGVGETQYF,TRBV7-2,TRBD2,TRBJ2-5,-,15
TGCGCCAGCAGCCATACGGACAGGGGGGATCAGCCCCAGCATTTT,CASSHTDRGDQPQHF,TRBV4-3,TRBD1,TRBJ1-5,once,15
TGTGCCAGCAGTGAACAAAGGGGAGGAAATCAGCCCCAGCATTTT,CASSEQRGGNQPQHF,TRBV6-1,-,TRBJ1-5,-,15
TGTGCCAGCAGTTTGCGGGAGGGCGGCAATGAGCAGTTCTTC,CASSLREGGNEQFF,TRBV27,TRBD2,TRBJ2-1,-,14
TGTGCCAGCAGCCCAAGTATTGACAGTCCCTACGAGCAGTACTTC,CASSPSIDSPYEQYF,TRBV9,-,TRBJ2-7,-,15
TGTGCCAGCAGCTTAGCGAGAGGCTACACCTTC,CASSLARGYTF,TRBV7-2,-,TRBJ1-2,-,11
TGTGCCAGCAGCTTAAATTCCTGGCTAGATGAGCAGTTCTTC,CASSLNSWLDEQFF,TRBV7-2,-,TRBJ2-1,-,14
TGTGCCTGGAGTGTCGCGGCCGGTAGCGAGACCCAGTACTTC,CAWSVAAGSETQYF,TRBV30,-,TRBJ2-5,-,14
TGTGCCAGCAGCCATCGGAGGTACGAGCAGTACTTC,CASSHRRYEQYF,TRBV3-1/TRBV3-2,-,TRBJ2-7,-,12
TGCAGCGTTGGCCAGTTCGAGCAGTACTTC,CSVGQFEQYF,TRBV29-1,-,TRBJ2-7,-,10
TGTGCCAGCAGCTCAGGACAGGGAGGCGAGACCCAGTACTTC,CASSSGQGGETQYF,TRBV7-9,TRBD1,TRBJ2-5,-,14
TGCGCCAGCAGCCAAGACGGCGGGAGGGCCGAGCAGTTCTTC,CASSQDGGRAEQFF,TRBV4-3,TRBD2,TRBJ2-1,-,14
TGTGCCAGCAGTGAATCTTACACTAACTATGGCTACACCTTC,CASSESYTNYGYTF,TRBV6-1,-,TRBJ1-2,-,14